This record covers a single TCR beta chain. The antigen is undetermined. Assay: immunoSEQ multiplex PCR; the TCRdb copy retains only in-frame clones and omits some. The sample has approximately 89,000 clones, around 90% seen once. The sample originates from a study of T cell responses to AZD1222 COVID-19 vaccine. General observations from the study: Samples come after the peak T cell response, not at day 14. White British donors predominated, females outnumbered males, and clonal diversity was possibly underestimated. The study reported that nearly half of spike-specific TCRs target unmutated variant regions.

The V and J ends lost 2 bases and 5 bases, in that order; junction bases with no gene match: 5. The germline V gene has CDR1 GTSNPN and CDR2 SVGIG (reference sequence). CDR3 length equals 14 residues. The rearrangement uses TRBV30 and TRBJ2-2; 7 positions match TRBD1. Sequences were derived from peripheral blood, sampled 28 days after the second AZD1222 dose. This TCR was sampled from an adult who received the AZD1222 COVID-19 vaccine. As DNA, the CDR3 is TGTGCCTGGAGTAACAGGGGATGGACCGGGGAGCTGTTTTTT. It encodes CAWSNRGWTGELFF.